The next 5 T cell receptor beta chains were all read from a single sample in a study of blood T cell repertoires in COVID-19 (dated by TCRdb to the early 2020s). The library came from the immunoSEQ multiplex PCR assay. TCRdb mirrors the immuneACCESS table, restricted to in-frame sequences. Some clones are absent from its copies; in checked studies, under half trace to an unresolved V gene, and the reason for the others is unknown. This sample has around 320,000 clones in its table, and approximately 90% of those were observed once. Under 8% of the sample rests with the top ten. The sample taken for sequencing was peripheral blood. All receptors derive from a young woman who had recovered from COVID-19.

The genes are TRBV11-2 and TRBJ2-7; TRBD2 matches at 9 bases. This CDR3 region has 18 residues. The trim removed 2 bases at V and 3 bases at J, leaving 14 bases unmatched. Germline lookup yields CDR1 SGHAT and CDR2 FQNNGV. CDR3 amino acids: CASSLRRASGATLYEQYF. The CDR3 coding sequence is TGTGCCAGCAGCTTAAGGAGGGCTAGCGGGGCAACCCTCTACGAGCAGTACTTC.

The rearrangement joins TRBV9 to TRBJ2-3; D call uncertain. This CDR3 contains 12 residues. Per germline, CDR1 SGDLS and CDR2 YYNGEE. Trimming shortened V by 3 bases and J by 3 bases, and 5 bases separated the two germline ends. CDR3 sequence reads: CASSAGTDTQYF. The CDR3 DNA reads TGTGCCAGCAGCGCAGGAACAGATACGCAGTATTTT.

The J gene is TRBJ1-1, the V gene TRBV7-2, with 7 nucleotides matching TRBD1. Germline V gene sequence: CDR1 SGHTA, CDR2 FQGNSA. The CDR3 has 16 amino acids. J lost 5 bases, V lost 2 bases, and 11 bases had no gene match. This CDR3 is CASSLYNRRGRTEAFF. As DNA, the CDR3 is TGTGCCAGCAGCTTATATAACAGGAGGGGGCGGACTGAAGCTTTCTTT.

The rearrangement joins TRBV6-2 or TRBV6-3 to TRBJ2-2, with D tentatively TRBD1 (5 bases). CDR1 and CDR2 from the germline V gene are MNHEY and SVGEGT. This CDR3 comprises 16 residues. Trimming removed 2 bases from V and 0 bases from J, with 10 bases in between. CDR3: CASSYDGHPNTGELFF. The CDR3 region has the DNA TGTGCCAGCAGTTACGATGGACACCCGAACACCGGGGAGCTGTTTTTT.

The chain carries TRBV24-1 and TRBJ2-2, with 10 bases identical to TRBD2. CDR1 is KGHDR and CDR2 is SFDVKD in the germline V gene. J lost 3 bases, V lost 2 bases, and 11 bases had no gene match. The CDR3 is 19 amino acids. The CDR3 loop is CATSDSPEASGGYTGELFF. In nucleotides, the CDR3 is TGTGCCACCAGTGATTCCCCCGAAGCTAGCGGGGGTTACACCGGGGAGCTGTTTTTT.